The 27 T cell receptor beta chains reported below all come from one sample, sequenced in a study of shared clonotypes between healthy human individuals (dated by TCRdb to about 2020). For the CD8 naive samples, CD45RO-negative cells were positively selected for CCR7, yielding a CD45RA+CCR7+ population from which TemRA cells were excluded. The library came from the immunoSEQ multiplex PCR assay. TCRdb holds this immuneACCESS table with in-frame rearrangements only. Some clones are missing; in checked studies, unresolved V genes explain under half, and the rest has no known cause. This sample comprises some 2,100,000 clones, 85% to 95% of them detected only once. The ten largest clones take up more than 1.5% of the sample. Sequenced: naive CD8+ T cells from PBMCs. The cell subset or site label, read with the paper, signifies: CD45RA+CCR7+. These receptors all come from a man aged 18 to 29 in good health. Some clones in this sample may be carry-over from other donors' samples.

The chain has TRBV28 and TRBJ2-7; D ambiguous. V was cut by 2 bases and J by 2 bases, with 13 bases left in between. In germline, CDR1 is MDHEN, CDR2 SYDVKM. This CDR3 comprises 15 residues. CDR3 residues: CASSLTDNRAYEQYF. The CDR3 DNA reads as TGTGCCAGCAGTTTAACCGATAACCGAGCCTACGAGCAGTACTTC.

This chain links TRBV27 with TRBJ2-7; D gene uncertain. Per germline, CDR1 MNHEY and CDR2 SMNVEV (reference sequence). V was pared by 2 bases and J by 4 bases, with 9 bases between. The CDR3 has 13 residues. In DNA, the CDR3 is TGTGCCAGCAGTTTACGGTTCAAATACGAGCAGTACTTC. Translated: CASSLRFKYEQYF.

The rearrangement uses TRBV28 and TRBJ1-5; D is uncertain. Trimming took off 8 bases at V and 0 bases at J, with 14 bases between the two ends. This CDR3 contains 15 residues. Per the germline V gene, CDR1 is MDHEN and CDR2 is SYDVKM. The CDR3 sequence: CASFPHSTSNQPQHF. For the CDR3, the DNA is TGTGCCAGCTTCCCCCACAGTACTAGCAATCAGCCCCAGCATTTT.

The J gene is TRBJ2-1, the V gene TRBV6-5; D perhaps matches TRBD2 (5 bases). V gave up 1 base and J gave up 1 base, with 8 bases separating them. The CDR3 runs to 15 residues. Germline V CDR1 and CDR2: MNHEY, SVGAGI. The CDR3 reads CASSYFGESYNEQFF. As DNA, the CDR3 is TGTGCCAGCAGTTACTTCGGGGAATCCTACAATGAGCAGTTCTTC.

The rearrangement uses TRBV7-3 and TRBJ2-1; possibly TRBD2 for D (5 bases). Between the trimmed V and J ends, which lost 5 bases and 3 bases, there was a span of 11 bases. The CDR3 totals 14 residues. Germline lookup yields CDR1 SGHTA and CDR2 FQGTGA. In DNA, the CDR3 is TGTGCCAGCAGCCCTAGCAGCATCTACAATGAGCAGTTCTTC. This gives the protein CASSPSSIYNEQFF.

CDR3 nucleotides: TGTGCCAGCAGCTTAGATGTAGGGAACCGATACGAGCAGTACTTC. It codes for CASSLDVGNRYEQYF. The V gene is TRBV11-2, the J gene TRBJ2-7; D remains ambiguous. The CDR3 extends over 15 amino acids. Looked up from germline, CDR1 is SGHAT and CDR2 is FQNNGV. V lost 0 bases, J lost 4 bases, and 13 bases lay in between.

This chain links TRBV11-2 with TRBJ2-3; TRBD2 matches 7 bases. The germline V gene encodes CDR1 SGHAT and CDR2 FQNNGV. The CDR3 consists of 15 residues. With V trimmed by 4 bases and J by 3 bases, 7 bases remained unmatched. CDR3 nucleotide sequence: TGTGCCAGCAGCTCCGCGCGGGAGTTTACAGATACGCAGTATTTT. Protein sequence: CASSSAREFTDTQYF.

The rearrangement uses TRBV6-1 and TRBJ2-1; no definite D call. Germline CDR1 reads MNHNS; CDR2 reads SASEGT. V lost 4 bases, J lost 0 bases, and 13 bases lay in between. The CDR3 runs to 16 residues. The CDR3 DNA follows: TGTGCCAGCAGTGTCTACTACCGAAGCTCCTACAATGAGCAGTTCTTC. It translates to CASSVYYRSSYNEQFF.

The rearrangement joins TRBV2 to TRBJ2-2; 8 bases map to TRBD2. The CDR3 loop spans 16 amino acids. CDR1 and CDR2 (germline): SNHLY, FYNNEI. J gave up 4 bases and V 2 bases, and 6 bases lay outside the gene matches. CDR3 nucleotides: TGTGCCAGCAGTGAAAGAGCGGGAGCGGTCACCGGGGAGCTGTTTTTT. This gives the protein CASSERAGAVTGELFF.

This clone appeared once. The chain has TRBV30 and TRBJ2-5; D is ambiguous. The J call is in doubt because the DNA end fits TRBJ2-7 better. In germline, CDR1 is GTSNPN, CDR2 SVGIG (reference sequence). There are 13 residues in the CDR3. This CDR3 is CAWSGPISYEQYF. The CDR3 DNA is TGTGCCTGGAGTGGACCAATCTCCTACGAGCAGTACTTC.

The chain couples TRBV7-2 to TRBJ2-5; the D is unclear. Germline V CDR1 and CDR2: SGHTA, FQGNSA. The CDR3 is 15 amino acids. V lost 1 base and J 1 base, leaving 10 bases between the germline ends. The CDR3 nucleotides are TGTGCCAGCAGCTTAGAAGTGTGGGGCCAAGAGACCCAGTACTTC. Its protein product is CASSLEVWGQETQYF.

In DNA, the CDR3 is TGTGCCAGCACCCAGGGGGCCAGCTCTAATTCACCCCTCCACTTT. Translation: CASTQGASSNSPLHF. The chain has TRBV7-9 and TRBJ1-6; TRBD1 matches at 8 bases. V was pared by 7 bases and J by 6 bases, with 8 bases of the junction left unmatched. The germline V gene encodes CDR1 SEHNR and CDR2 FQNEAQ (reference sequence). This CDR3 spans 15 amino acids.

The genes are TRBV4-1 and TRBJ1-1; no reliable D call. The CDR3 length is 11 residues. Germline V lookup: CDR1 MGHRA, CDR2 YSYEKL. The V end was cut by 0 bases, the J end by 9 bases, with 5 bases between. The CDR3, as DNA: TGCGCCAGCAGCCAAGAGTATCAAGCTTTCTTT. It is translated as CASSQEYQAFF.

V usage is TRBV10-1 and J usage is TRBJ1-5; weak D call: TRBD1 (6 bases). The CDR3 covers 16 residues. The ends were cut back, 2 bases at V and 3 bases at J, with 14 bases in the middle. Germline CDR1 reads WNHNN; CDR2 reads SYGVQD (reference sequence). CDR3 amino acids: CASSETVRQVNQPQHF. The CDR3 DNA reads TGCGCCAGCAGTGAGACGGTACGACAGGTCAATCAGCCCCAGCATTTT.

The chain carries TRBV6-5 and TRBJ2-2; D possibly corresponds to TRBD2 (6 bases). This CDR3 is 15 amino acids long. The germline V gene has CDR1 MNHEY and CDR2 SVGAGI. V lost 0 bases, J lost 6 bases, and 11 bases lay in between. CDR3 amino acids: CASSYSDLAPGELFF. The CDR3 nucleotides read TGTGCCAGCAGTTACTCGGATCTAGCGCCCGGGGAGCTGTTTTTT.

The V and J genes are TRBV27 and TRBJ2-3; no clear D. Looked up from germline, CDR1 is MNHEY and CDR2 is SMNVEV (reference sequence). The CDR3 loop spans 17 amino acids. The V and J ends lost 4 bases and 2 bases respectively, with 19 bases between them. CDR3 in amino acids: CASSWSFSWALTDTQYF. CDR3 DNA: TGTGCCAGCAGTTGGTCGTTTAGTTGGGCGCTCACAGATACGCAGTATTTT.

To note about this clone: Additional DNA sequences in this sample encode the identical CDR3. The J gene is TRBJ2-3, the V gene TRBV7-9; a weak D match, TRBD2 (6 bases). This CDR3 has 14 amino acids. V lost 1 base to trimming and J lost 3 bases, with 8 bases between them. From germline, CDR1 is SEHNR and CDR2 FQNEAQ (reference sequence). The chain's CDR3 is CASSLETRTDTQYF. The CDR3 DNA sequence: TGTGCCAGCAGCTTAGAGACTAGAACAGATACGCAGTATTTT.

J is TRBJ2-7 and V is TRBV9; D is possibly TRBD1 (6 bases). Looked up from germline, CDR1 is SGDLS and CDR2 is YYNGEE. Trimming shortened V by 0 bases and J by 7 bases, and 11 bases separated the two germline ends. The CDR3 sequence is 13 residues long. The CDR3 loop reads CASSVVSQGEQYF. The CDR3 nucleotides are TGTGCCAGCAGCGTAGTGTCGCAGGGGGAGCAGTACTTC. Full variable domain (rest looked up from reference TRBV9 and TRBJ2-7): DSGVTQTPKHLITATGQRVTLRCSPRSGDLSVYWYQQSLDQGLQFLIQYYNGEERAKGNILERFSAQQFPDLHSELNLSSLELGDSALYFCASSVVSQGEQYFGPGTRLTVT.

CDR3 protein: CASSLIAGLVFGGDYEQYF. The CDR3 DNA follows: TGTGCCAGCAGCTTAATAGCGGGACTAGTTTTCGGCGGGGACTACGAGCAGTACTTC. The V call is TRBV11-2, the J call TRBJ2-7; TRBD2 matches 8 bases. The germline V gene has CDR1 SGHAT and CDR2 FQNNGV. J gave up 3 bases and V 2 bases, and 18 bases lay outside the gene matches. The CDR3 totals 19 residues.

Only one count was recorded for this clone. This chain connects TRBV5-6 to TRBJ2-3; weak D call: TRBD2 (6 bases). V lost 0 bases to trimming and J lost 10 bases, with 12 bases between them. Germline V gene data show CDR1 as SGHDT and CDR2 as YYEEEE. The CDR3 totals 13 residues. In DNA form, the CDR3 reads TGTGCCAGCAGCTTGGATCTAGCGATGGCGCAGTATTTT. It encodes CASSLDLAMAQYF.

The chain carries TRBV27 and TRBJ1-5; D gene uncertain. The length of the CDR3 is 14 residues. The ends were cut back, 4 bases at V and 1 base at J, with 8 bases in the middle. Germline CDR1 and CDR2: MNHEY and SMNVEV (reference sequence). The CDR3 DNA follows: TGTGCCAGCAGTTACCTCGACAGCAATCAGCCCCAGCATTTT. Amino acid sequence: CASSYLDSNQPQHF.

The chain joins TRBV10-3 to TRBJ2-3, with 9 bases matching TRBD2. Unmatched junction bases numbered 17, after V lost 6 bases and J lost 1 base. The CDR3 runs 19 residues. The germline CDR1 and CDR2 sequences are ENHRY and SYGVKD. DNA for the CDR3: TGTGCCATCAGCCAGCTATGGCTAGCGGGGAGTGGTGGCACAGATACGCAGTATTTT. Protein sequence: CAISQLWLAGSGGTDTQYF.

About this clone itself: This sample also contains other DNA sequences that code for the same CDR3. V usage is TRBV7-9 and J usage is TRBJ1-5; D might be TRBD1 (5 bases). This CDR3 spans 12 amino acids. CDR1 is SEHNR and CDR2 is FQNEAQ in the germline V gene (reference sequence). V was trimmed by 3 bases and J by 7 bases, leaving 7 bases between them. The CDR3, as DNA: TGTGCCAGCAGCTTGGGGCCACAGCCCCAGCATTTT. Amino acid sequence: CASSLGPQPQHF.

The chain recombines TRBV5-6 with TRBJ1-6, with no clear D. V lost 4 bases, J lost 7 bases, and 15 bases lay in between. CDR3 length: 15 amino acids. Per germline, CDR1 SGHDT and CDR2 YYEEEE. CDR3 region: CASSTRTPGNSPLHF. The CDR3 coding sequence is TGTGCCAGCAGCACGCGGACGCCCGGAAATTCACCCCTCCACTTT.

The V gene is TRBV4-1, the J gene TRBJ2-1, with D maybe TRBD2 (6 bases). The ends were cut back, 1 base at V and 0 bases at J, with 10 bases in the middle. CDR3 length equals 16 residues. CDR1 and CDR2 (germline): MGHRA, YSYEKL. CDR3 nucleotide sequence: TGCGCCAGCAGCCAAGCTTGGAGGGACTCCTACAATGAGCAGTTCTTC. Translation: CASSQAWRDSYNEQFF.

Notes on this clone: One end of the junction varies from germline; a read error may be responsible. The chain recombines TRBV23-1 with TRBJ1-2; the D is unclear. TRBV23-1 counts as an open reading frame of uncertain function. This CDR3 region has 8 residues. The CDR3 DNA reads TGCGCCAGCAGTCAACGCTCCTTC. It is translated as CASSQRSF.

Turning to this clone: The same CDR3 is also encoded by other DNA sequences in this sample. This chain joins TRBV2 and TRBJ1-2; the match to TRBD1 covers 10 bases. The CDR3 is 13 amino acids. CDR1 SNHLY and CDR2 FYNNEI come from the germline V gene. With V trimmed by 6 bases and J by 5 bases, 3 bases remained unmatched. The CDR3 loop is CASRGQGGYGYTF. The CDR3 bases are TGTGCCAGCAGAGGACAGGGGGGATATGGCTACACCTTC.